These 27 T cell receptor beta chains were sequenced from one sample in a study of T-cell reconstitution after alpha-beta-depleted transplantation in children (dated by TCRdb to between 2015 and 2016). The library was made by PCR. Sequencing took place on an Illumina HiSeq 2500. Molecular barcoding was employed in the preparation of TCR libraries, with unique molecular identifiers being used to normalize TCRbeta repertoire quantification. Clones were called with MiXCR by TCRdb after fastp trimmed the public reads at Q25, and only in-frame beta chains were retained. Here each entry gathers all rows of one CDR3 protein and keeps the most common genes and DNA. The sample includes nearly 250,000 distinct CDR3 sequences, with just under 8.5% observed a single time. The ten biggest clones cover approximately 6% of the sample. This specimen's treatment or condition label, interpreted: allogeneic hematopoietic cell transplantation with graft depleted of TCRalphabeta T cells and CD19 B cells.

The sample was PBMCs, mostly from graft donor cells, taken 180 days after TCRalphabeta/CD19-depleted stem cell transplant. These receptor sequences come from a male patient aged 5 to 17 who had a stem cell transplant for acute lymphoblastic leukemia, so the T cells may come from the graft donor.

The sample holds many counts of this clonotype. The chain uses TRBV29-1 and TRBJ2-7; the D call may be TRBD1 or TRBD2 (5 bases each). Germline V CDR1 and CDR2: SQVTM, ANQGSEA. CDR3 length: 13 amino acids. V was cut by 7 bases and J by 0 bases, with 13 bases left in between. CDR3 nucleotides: TGCAGCGCTGGGACGGGCCCCTCCTACGAGCAGTACTTC. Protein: CSAGTGPSYEQYF.

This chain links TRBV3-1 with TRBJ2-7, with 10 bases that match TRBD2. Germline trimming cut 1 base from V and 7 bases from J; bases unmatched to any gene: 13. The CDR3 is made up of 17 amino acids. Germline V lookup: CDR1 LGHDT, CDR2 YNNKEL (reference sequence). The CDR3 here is CASSQGLAGVLGGEQYF. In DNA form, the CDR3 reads TGTGCCAGCAGCCAAGGGCTAGCGGGAGTCCTTGGAGGAGAGCAGTACTTC.

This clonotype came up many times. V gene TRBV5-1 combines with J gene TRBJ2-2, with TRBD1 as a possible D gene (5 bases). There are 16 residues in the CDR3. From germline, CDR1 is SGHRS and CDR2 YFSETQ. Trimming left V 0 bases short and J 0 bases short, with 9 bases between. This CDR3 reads CASSLGRGSNTGELFF. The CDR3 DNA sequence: TGCGCCAGCAGCTTGGGAAGGGGATCGAACACCGGGGAGCTGTTTTTT.

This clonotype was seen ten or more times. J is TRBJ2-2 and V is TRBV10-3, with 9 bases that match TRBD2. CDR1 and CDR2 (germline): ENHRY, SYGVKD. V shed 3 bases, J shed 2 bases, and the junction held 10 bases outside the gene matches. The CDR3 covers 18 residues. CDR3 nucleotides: TGTGCCATCAGTGAAAGGTTGGCTAGCGGGACTAACACCGGGGAGCTGTTTTTT. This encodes CAISERLASGTNTGELFF.

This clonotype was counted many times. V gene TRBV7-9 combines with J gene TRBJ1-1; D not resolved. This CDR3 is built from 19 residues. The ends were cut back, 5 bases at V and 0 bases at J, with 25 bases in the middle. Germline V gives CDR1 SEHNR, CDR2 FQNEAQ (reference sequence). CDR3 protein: CASSLNTRVHALLNTEAFF. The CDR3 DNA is TGTGCCAGCAGCCTTAATACCCGGGTCCATGCCCTTCTGAACACTGAAGCTTTCTTT.

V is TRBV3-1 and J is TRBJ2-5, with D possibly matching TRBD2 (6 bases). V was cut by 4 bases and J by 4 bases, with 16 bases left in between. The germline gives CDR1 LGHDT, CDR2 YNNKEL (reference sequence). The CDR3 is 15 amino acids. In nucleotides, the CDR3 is TGTGCCAGCAGCCGACCCCCCGGGACTTCAGAGACCCAGTACTTC. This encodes CASSRPPGTSETQYF.

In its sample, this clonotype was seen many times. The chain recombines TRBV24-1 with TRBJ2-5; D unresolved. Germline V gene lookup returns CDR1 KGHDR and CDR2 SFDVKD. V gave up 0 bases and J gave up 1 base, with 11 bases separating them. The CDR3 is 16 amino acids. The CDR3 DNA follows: TGTGCCACCAGTGATTTGCATAGGGCGGTCCAAGAGACCCAGTACTTC. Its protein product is CATSDLHRAVQETQYF.

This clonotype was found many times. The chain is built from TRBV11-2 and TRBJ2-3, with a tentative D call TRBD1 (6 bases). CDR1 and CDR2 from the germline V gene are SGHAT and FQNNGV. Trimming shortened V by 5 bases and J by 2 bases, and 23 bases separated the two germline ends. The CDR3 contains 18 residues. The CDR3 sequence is CASSHRGAPGEITDTQYF. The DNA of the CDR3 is TGTGCCAGCAGCCACCGAGGGGCCCCAGGGGAGATCACAGATACGCAGTATTTT.

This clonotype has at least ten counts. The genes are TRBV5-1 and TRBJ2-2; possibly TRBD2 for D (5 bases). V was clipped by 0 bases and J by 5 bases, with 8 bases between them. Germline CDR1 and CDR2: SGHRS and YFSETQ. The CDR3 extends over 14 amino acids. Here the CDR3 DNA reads TGCGCCAGCAGCTTGGTGCCGGGAACCGGGGAGCTGTTTTTT. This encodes CASSLVPGTGELFF.

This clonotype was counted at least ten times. The DNA of the CDR3 is TGTGCCAGCAGTGACATCAGGGGCCTCCCCCTAATGAACACTGAAGCTTTCTTT. This codes for CASSDIRGLPLMNTEAFF. The rearrangement links TRBV2 to TRBJ1-1; possible D gene TRBD1, 6 bases. CDR1 is SNHLY, CDR2 FYNNEI, per germline. The V and J ends lost 3 bases and 0 bases respectively, with 20 bases between them. This CDR3 spans 18 amino acids.

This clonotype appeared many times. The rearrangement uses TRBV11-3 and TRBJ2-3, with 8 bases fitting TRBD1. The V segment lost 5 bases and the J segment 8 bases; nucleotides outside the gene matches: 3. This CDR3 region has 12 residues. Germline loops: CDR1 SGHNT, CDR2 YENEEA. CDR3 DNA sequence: TGTGCCAGCAGCCCTGGACAGGGTACGCAGTATTTT. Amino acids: CASSPGQGTQYF.

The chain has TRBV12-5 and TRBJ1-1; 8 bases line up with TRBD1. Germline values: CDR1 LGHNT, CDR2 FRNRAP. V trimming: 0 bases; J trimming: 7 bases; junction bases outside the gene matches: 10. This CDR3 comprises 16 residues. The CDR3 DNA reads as TGTGCTAGTGGTTTGGTAAATGTGCAGGGGGCTAGTGAAGCTTTCTTT. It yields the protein CASGLVNVQGASEAFF. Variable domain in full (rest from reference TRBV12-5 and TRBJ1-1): DARVTQTPRHKVTEMGQEVTMRCQPILGHNTVFWYRQTMMQGLELLAYFRNRAPLDDSGMPKDRFSAEMPDATLATLKIQPSEPRDSAVYFCASGLVNVQGASEAFFGQGTRLTVV.

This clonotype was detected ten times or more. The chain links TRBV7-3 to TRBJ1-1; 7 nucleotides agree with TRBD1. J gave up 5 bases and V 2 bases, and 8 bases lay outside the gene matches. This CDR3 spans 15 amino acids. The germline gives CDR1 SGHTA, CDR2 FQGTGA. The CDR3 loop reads CASSLEATGRTEAFF. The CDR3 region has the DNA TGTGCCAGCAGCTTAGAGGCGACAGGGAGGACTGAAGCTTTCTTT.

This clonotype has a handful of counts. The CDR3 DNA reads TGTGCCAGCAGCGCGGACAGGGTCAAGACCGGGGAGCTGTTTTTT. Translation gives CASSADRVKTGELFF. The chain is built from TRBV9 and TRBJ2-2; 8 nucleotides align to TRBD1. The CDR3 totals 15 residues. The germline CDR1 and CDR2 sequences are SGDLS and YYNGEE. The V and J ends lost 3 bases and 5 bases, in that order; junction bases with no gene match: 6.

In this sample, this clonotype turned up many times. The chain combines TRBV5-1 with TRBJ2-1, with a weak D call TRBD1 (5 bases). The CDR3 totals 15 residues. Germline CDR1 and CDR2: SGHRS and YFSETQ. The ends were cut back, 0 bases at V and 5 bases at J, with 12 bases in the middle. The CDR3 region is CASSLGQPHNNEQFF. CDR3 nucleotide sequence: TGCGCCAGCAGCTTGGGACAGCCCCATAACAATGAGCAGTTCTTC. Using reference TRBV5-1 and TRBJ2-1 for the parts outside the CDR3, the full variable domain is KAGVTQTPRYLIKTRGQQVTLSCSPISGHRSVSWYQQTPGQGLQFLFEYFSETQRNKGNFPGRFSGRQFSNSRSEMNVSTLELGDSALYLCASSLGQPHNNEQFFGPGTRLTVL.

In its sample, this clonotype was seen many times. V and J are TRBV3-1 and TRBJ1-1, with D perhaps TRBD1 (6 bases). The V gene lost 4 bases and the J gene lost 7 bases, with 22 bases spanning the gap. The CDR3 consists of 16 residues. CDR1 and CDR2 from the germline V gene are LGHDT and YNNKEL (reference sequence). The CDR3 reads CASSPKGEGGSYEAFF. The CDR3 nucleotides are TGTGCCAGCAGCCCTAAAGGTGAGGGGGGGTCGTATGAAGCTTTCTTT.

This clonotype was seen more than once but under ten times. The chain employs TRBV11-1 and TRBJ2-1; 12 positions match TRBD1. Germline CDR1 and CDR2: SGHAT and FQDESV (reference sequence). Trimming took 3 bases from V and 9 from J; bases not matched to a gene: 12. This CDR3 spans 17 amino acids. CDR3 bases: TGTGCCAGCAGCTTCGGGATCACCGGGACAGGGGGCGGTGAGCAGTTCTTC. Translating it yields CASSFGITGTGGGEQFF.

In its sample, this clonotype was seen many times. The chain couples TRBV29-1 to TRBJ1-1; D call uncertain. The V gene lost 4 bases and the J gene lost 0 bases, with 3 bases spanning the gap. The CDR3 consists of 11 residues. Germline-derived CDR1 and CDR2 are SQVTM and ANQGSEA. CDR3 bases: TGCAGCGTTGGTGTGAACACTGAAGCTTTCTTT. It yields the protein CSVGVNTEAFF.

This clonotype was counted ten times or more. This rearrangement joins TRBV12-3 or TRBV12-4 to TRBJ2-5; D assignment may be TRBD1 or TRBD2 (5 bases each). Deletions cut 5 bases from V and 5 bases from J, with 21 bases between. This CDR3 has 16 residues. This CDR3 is CASSGISGTRRETQYF. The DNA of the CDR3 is TGTGCCAGCAGTGGGATATCCGGGACCCGCAGGGAGACCCAGTACTTC.

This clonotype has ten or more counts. CDR3 amino acids: CASRLPGRSGTDTQYF. In DNA form, the CDR3 reads TGTGCCAGCAGGCTCCCGGGCAGGTCGGGGACAGATACGCAGTATTTT. V gene TRBV5-6 combines with J gene TRBJ2-3, with D possibly matching TRBD2 (5 bases). This CDR3 region has 16 residues. Per germline, CDR1 SGHDT and CDR2 YYEEEE. The V end lost 5 bases, the J end lost 3 bases, and 19 bases lay between the germline ends.

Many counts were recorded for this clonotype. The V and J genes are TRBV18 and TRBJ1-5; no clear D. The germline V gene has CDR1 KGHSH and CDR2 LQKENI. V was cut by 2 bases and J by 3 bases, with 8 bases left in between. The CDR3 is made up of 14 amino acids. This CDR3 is CASSPAVLNQPQHF. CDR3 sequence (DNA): TGTGCCAGCTCACCAGCGGTACTCAATCAGCCCCAGCATTTT.

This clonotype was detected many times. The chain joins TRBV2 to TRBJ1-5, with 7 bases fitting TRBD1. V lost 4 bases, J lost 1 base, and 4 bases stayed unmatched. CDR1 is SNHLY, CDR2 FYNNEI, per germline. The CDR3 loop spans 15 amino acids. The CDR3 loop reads CASSGDRASNQPQHF. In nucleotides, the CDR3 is TGTGCCAGCAGTGGAGACAGGGCGAGCAATCAGCCCCAGCATTTT.

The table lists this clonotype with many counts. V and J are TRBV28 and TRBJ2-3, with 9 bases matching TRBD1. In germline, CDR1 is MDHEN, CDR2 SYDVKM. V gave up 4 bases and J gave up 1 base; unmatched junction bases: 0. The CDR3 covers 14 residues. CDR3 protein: CASSWDRGTDTQYF. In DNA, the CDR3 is TGTGCCAGCAGTTGGGACAGGGGCACAGATACGCAGTATTTT.

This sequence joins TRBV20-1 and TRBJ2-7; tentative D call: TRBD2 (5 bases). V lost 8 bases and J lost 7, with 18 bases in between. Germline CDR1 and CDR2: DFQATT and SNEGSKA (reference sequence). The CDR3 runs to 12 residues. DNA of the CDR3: TGCAGTCTCTCTAGCACCAGGCGGGAGCAGTACTTC. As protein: CSLSSTRREQYF.

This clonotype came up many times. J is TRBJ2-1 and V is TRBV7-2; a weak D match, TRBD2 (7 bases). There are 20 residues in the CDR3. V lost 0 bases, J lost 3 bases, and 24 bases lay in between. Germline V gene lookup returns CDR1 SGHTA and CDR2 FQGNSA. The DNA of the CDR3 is TGTGCCAGCAGCTTAGCGCTCGGGGTTAGAGGGGGGGTTCTCTACAATGAGCAGTTCTTC. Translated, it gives CASSLALGVRGGVLYNEQFF.

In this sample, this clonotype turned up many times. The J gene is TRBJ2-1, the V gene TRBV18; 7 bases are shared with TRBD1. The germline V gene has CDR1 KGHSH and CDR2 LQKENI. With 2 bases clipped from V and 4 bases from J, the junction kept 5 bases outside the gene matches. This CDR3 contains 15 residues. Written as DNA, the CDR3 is TGTGCCAGCTCACCAAGGACAGGCCTATACAATGAGCAGTTCTTC. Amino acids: CASSPRTGLYNEQFF.

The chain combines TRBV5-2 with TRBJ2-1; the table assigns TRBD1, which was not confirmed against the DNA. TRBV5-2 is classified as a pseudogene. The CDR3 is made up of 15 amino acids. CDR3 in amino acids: CARGSGVSSYNEQFF. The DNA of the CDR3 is TGTGCCAGGGGCTCCGGGGTCAGCTCCTACAATGAGCAGTTCTTC.